Sequencing of this TCR beta chain was carried out in a study of blood T cell repertoires in COVID-19. This CDR3 comprises 15 residues. Germline V gene lookup returns CDR1 MDHEN and CDR2 SYDVKM. V lost 3 bases and J lost 2; bases outside the gene matches: 5. Generated by immunoSEQ multiplex PCR, the TCRdb table keeps only in-frame clones and is missing some. This sample carries around 190,000 clones, roughly 83% of them seen once, and the ten largest clones take less than 2%. The sample taken for sequencing was peripheral blood. The receptor comes from a human donor in a cohort sampled during active COVID-19. The chain employs TRBV28 and TRBJ2-5, with TRBD1 matching over 8 bases. The CDR3 nucleotides read TGTGCCAGCAGTTTCCCCAGGGGGCAACAAGAGACCCAGTACTTC. This gives the protein CASSFPRGQQETQYF.